The 10 T cell receptor beta chains reported below all come from one sample, sequenced in a study of blood T cell repertoires in COVID-19. Libraries were prepared by immunoSEQ multiplex PCR; TCRdb keeps only in-frame clonotypes and omits some of them. This table holds around 300,000 clones, around 90% found once. Sequenced: peripheral blood. The receptor set was obtained from a woman in her 40s with acute or convalescent COVID-19.

J is TRBJ1-1 and V is TRBV20-1; D is possibly TRBD1 (6 bases). The CDR3 has 12 residues. Between the trimmed V and J ends, which lost 3 bases and 4 bases, there was a span of 9 bases. Germline-derived CDR1 and CDR2 are DFQATT and SNEGSKA (reference sequence). CDR3 loop: CSASGGGTEAFF. The CDR3 DNA reads as TGCAGTGCTAGTGGAGGGGGCACTGAAGCTTTCTTT.

The J gene is TRBJ1-4, the V gene TRBV24-1, with 8 bases aligning to TRBD1. This CDR3 region has 15 residues. The ends lost 3 bases at V and 8 bases at J; junction bases unmatched: 7. CDR1 and CDR2 (germline): KGHDR, SFDVKD. CDR3 bases: TGTGCCACCAGTGATCCCAGGGGGCCGGGGGAAAAACTGTTTTTT. Its translation: CATSDPRGPGEKLFF.

This rearrangement joins TRBV10-2 to TRBJ1-1; D might be TRBD1 (5 bases). The CDR3 length is 12 residues. V was shortened by 6 bases and J by 6 bases, with 11 bases between the two germline ends. Germline loops: CDR1 WSHSY, CDR2 SAAADI. CDR3 coding DNA: TGCGCCAGCAGGGGGGACTTTCCTGAAGCTTTCTTT. It encodes CASRGDFPEAFF.

The chain links TRBV23-1 to TRBJ1-5; the D gene is possibly TRBD1 (5 bases). TRBV23-1 is given ORF status, its function remaining uncertain. The CDR3 sequence is 16 residues long. Trimming cost V 0 bases and J 5 bases, with 14 bases left between them. The CDR3 coding sequence is TGCGCCAGCAGTCAATCCAGAGCCTGGGGCCATCAGCCCCAGCATTTT. This translates into CASSQSRAWGHQPQHF.

The rearrangement links TRBV5-5 to TRBJ1-6; tentative D call: TRBD1 (5 bases). The CDR3 covers 17 residues. CDR1 is SGHKS and CDR2 is YYEKEE in the germline V gene (reference sequence). V was pared by 0 bases and J by 5 bases, with 15 bases between. The CDR3 sequence: CASSLASTAFNNSPLHF. CDR3 DNA sequence: TGTGCCAGCAGCTTGGCCTCGACAGCCTTCAATAATTCACCCCTCCACTTT.

This chain uses TRBV7-8 with TRBJ2-2; D not certain. The CDR3 is 14 residues long. Trimming took off 6 bases at V and 0 bases at J, with 8 bases between the two ends. Germline assignment: CDR1 SGHVS and CDR2 FQNEAQ. CDR3 loop: CASRQQTNTGELFF. CDR3 DNA: TGTGCCAGCAGACAGCAAACGAACACCGGGGAGCTGTTTTTT.

The gene calls are TRBV7-2 and TRBJ1-1, with TRBD1 matching 8 bases. The CDR3 totals 15 residues. The germline gives CDR1 SGHTA, CDR2 FQGNSA. Trimming took 5 bases from V and 5 from J; bases not matched to a gene: 10. For the CDR3, the DNA is TGTGCCAGCAGCCCGCAGGGGGCTAAGGCGACTGAAGCTTTCTTT. Protein product: CASSPQGAKATEAFF.

This chain joins TRBV29-1 and TRBJ2-3; 12 nucleotides align to TRBD2. This CDR3 region has 16 residues. V was pared by 7 bases and J by 4 bases, with 12 bases of the junction left unmatched. Looked up from germline, CDR1 is SQVTM and CDR2 is ANQGSEA. CDR3 nucleotides: TGCAGCGCCGGACCCCTACTAGCGGGGGGAGCAGATACGCAGTATTTT. As protein: CSAGPLLAGGADTQYF.

The gene calls are TRBV19 and TRBJ1-1; 10 bases are shared with TRBD1. Germline V gene sequence: CDR1 LNHDA, CDR2 SQIVND (reference sequence). J lost 3 bases, V lost 7 bases, and 11 bases had no gene match. This CDR3 has 16 amino acids. The DNA of the CDR3 is TGTGCCAGTAATCACATGACAGGGGGCGTCGACACTGAAGCTTTCTTT. This codes for CASNHMTGGVDTEAFF.

This chain joins TRBV19 and TRBJ1-2; TRBD1 might be the D (6 bases). V lost 5 bases and J 4 bases, leaving 20 bases between the germline ends. Germline-derived CDR1 and CDR2 are LNHDA and SQIVND (reference sequence). This CDR3 comprises 16 residues. The CDR3 DNA follows: TGTGCCAGTAGTTCTACTCCAGGGGCCCTATTCTATGGCTACACCTTC. Residues: CASSSTPGALFYGYTF.